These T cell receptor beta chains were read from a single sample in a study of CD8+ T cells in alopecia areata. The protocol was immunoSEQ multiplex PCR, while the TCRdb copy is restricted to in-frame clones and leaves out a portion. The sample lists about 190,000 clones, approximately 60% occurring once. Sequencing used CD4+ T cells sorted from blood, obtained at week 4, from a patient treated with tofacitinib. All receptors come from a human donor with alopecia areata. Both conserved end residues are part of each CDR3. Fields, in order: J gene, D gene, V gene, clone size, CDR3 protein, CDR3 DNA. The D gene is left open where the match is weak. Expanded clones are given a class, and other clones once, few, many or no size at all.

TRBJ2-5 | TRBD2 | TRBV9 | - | CASSVSGLNQETQYF | TGTGCCAGCAGCGTTAGCGGGCTCAACCAAGAGACCCAGTACTTC
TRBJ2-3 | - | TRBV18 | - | CASRGVGDTQYF | TGTGCCAGCAGGGGAGTTGGAGATACGCAGTATTTT
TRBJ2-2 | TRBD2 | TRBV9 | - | CATGFSGSTGELFF | TGTGCCACCGGGTTTAGCGGGAGTACCGGGGAGCTGTTTTTT
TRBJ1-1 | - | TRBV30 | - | CAWRVTEAFF | TGTGCCTGGAGGGTCACTGAAGCTTTCTTT
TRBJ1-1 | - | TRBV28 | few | CASSGMDTEAFF | TGTGCCAGCAGCGGTATGGACACTGAAGCTTTCTTT
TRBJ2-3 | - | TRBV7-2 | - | CASSFGVGTDTQYF | TGTGCCAGCAGCTTTGGGGTCGGCACAGATACGCAGTATTTT
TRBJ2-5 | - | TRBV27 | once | CASSRNGPETQYF | TGTGCCAGCAGCCGGAATGGGCCCGAGACCCAGTACTTC
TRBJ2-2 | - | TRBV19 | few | CASRYGQNTGELFF | TGTGCCAGTAGATACGGGCAAAACACCGGGGAGCTGTTTTTT
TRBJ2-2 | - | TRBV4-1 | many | CASSHNTGELFF | TGCGCCAGCAGCCACAACACCGGGGAGCTGTTTTTT
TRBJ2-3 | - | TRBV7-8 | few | CASSLVRGTDTQYF | TGTGCCAGCAGCTTAGTTAGGGGGACAGATACGCAGTATTTT
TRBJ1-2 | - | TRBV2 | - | CASRATVGYGYTF | TGTGCCAGCAGGGCTACCGTCGGCTATGGCTACACCTTC
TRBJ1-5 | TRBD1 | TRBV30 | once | CAWSETGGGQPQHF | TGTGCCTGGAGTGAAACAGGGGGCGGCCAGCCCCAGCATTTT
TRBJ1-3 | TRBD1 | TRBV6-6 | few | CASSYRDSSGNTIYF | TGTGCCAGCAGTTACCGGGACAGCTCTGGAAACACCATATATTTT
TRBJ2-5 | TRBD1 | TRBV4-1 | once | CASSQDEGARGETQYF | TGCGCCAGCAGCCAAGATGAGGGGGCTCGCGGGGAGACCCAGTACTTC
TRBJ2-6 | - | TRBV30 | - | CAWETEAGANVLTF | TGTGCCTGGGAAACAGAGGCTGGGGCCAACGTCCTGACTTTC
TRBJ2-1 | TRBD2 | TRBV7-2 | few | CASSSSSGSSFF | TGTGCCAGCAGTAGTTCTAGCGGGAGCTCGTTCTTC
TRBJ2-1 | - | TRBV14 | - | CASSQDLYSQQFF | TGTGCCAGCAGCCAAGATTTGTACTCACAGCAGTTCTTC
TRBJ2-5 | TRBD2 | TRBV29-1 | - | CSGLRGAGVETQYF | TGCAGCGGGCTTAGAGGAGCGGGAGTTGAGACCCAGTACTTC
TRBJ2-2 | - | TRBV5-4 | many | CASSLDTGELFF | TGTGCCAGCAGCTTGGACACCGGGGAGCTGTTTTTT
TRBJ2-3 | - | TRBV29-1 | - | CSVTSAEVTQYF | TGCAGCGTTACCAGCGCCGAGGTCACGCAGTATTTT
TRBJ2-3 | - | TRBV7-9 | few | CASSSGLGTDTQYF | TGTGCCAGCAGCTCGGGACTCGGGACAGATACGCAGTATTTT
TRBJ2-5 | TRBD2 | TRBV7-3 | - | CASSLGLAETQYF | TGTGCCAGCAGCTTAGGACTAGCGGAGACCCAGTACTTC
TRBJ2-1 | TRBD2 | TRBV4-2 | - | CASSQDSLAGEMSSYNEQFF | TGTGCCAGCAGCCAAGATAGTCTAGCGGGGGAAATGAGCTCCTACAATGAGCAGTTCTTC
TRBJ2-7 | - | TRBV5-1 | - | CASSLDRSSSYEQYF | TGCGCCAGCAGCTTGGATCGGTCGAGCTCCTACGAGCAGTACTTC
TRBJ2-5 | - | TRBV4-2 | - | CASSQATSGETQYF | TGTGCCAGCAGCCAAGCCACTAGTGGAGAGACCCAGTACTTC
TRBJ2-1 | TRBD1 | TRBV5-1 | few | CASRVGTGRNEQFF | TGCGCCAGCAGGGTCGGGACAGGGCGTAATGAGCAGTTCTTC
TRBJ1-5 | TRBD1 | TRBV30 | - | CAWSVGRTGGDSGQPQHF | TGTGCCTGGAGTGTAGGGAGGACAGGGGGCGATTCGGGTCAGCCCCAGCATTTT